Listed here is a single T cell receptor (beta chain). The data were obtained in a study of control samples from healthy donors and cancer patients. Sequencing used immunoSEQ multiplex PCR; TCRdb keeps in-frame clones, though not all of them. The sample holds tens of thousands of clones, around nine tenths seen once. The CDR3 length is 14 residues. CDR1 and CDR2 (germline): SQVTM, ANQGSEA. Deletions cut 7 bases from V and 6 bases from J, with 18 bases between. Sequenced sample: PBMCs. The sequence derives from a man aged 35-49 years with colorectal cancer. J is TRBJ2-2 and V is TRBV29-1, with D perhaps matching TRBD1 or TRBD2 (5 bases each). The CDR3 is CSAEGSEWPGELFF. CDR3 DNA: TGCAGCGCCGAGGGGTCAGAATGGCCCGGGGAGCTGTTTTTT.